The 18 T cell receptor beta chains below come from one sample, sequenced in a study of blood T cell repertoires in COVID-19. The method was immunoSEQ multiplex PCR; TCRdb's version includes in-frame clones alone and lacks a portion of them. The table shows some 390,000 clones, with about 87% occurring only once. Sequences were obtained from peripheral blood. Receptors were obtained from a human donor in a cohort sampled during active COVID-19.

This chain connects TRBV29-1 to TRBJ2-2; weak D call: TRBD2 (6 bases). The germline V gene has CDR1 SQVTM and CDR2 ANQGSEA. The CDR3 extends over 16 amino acids. Trimming pared 7 bases from V and 4 bases from J, leaving 22 bases between. The CDR3 region is CSAHDGYGRGTGELFF. In nucleotides, the CDR3 is TGCAGCGCCCACGACGGCTACGGGCGGGGCACCGGGGAGCTGTTTTTT.

This clone showed up just a few times. The chain joins TRBV4-2 to TRBJ1-5; D not certain. Trimming removed 0 bases from V and 7 bases from J, with 13 bases in between. Germline values: CDR1 LGHNA, CDR2 YNFKEQ. The CDR3 sequence is 15 residues long. CDR3 region: CASSQDEGSGQPQHF. The CDR3 DNA reads as TGTGCCAGCAGCCAAGATGAGGGCTCGGGACAGCCCCAGCATTTT.

The chain is built from TRBV9 and TRBJ1-3, with 7 bases identical to TRBD1. The CDR3 spans 16 residues. The trim removed 0 bases at V and 7 bases at J, leaving 10 bases unmatched. Germline loops: CDR1 SGDLS, CDR2 YYNGEE. The CDR3 DNA reads TGTGCCAGCAGCGTAGATGTTACGGCAGGGGGGAACACCATATATTTT. It yields the protein CASSVDVTAGGNTIYF. Variable domain in full (rest from reference TRBV9 and TRBJ1-3): DSGVTQTPKHLITATGQRVTLRCSPRSGDLSVYWYQQSLDQGLQFLIQYYNGEERAKGNILERFSAQQFPDLHSELNLSSLELGDSALYFCASSVDVTAGGNTIYFGEGSWLTVV.

V usage is TRBV28 and J usage is TRBJ2-1; a weak D match, TRBD1 (6 bases). Looked up from germline, CDR1 is MDHEN and CDR2 is SYDVKM. Trimming cost V 6 bases and J 2 bases, with 17 bases left between them. CDR3 size: 16 residues. CDR3 sequence (DNA): TGTGCCAGCAGACCTAACGGACAGATAACCTACAATGAGCAGTTCTTC. It is translated as CASRPNGQITYNEQFF.

The chain uses TRBV30 and TRBJ1-2; 9 nucleotides align to TRBD1. The CDR3 consists of 14 residues. Germline lookup yields CDR1 GTSNPN and CDR2 SVGIG (reference sequence). Germline trimming cut 8 bases from V and 4 bases from J; bases unmatched to any gene: 11. CDR3 sequence (DNA): TGTGCCATGGACCGAACAGGGGGCGGCTATGGCTACACCTTC. This sequence encodes CAMDRTGGGYGYTF.

The chain combines TRBV7-2 with TRBJ2-7; 9 bases match TRBD2. V trimming: 5 bases; J trimming: 3 bases; junction bases outside the gene matches: 8. The CDR3 consists of 15 residues. CDR1 and CDR2 (germline): SGHTA, FQGNSA. CDR3 DNA sequence: TGTGCCAGCAGCAGCGGGGGGCCGTCCGTCTACGAGCAGTACTTC. It is translated as CASSSGGPSVYEQYF.

This clone showed up just once. The rearrangement uses TRBV6-5 and TRBJ2-7; possible D gene TRBD1, 6 bases. With 0 bases removed from V and 3 bases from J, the gap between germline ends came to 9 bases. The CDR3 sequence is 14 residues long. Germline values: CDR1 MNHEY, CDR2 SVGAGI. CDR3: CASSYSTQGYEQYF. For the CDR3, the DNA is TGTGCCAGCAGTTACTCGACACAGGGCTACGAGCAGTACTTC.

The chain is built from TRBV19 and TRBJ2-3, with D possibly being TRBD2 (5 bases). Trimming removed 4 bases from V and 11 bases from J, with 10 bases in between. The CDR3 is 11 amino acids. Germline V gene sequence: CDR1 LNHDA, CDR2 SQIVND (reference sequence). CDR3 coding DNA: TGTGCCAGTAGTACAGCCGGGGAGCAGTATTTT. Its protein product is CASSTAGEQYF. Full variable domain (rest looked up from reference TRBV19 and TRBJ2-3): DGGITQSPKYLFRKEGQNVTLSCEQNLNHDAMYWYRQDPGQGLRLIYYSQIVNDFQKGDIAEGYSVSREKKESFPLTVTSAQKNPTAFYLCASSTAGEQYFGPGTRLTVL.

The V and J genes are TRBV2 and TRBJ2-7, with TRBD1 matching 9 bases. Germline V gene data show CDR1 as SNHLY and CDR2 as FYNNEI. The CDR3 sequence is 18 residues long. V gave up 6 bases and J gave up 1 base; unmatched junction bases: 16. CDR3 protein: CASRGLRRTGDWSYEQYF. The CDR3 bases are TGTGCCAGCAGGGGTCTCCGACGGACAGGGGACTGGTCCTACGAGCAGTACTTC.

CDR3 bases: TGTGCCAGCAGCTCGGACTGGAGGCCCTACGAGCAGTACTTC. Translated: CASSSDWRPYEQYF. This rearrangement joins TRBV5-6 to TRBJ2-7; possible D gene TRBD2, 5 bases. V was pared by 3 bases and J by 2 bases, with 12 bases between. The CDR3 is 14 residues long. Germline CDR1 reads SGHDT; CDR2 reads YYEEEE.

Many counts were recorded for this clone. V usage is TRBV27 and J usage is TRBJ2-5; 8 bases align to TRBD2. Germline-derived CDR1 and CDR2 are MNHEY and SMNVEV (reference sequence). CDR3 length: 16 amino acids. The J segment lost 2 bases and the V segment lost 0 bases, leaving 5 bases of the junction unmatched. CDR3 bases: TGTGCCAGCAGTTTATCGATAGCGGGGTATCAAGAGACCCAGTACTTC. This encodes CASSLSIAGYQETQYF.

The CDR3 sequence is CAWRSYGYTF. The CDR3 DNA reads TGTGCCTGGCGGTCCTATGGCTACACCTTC. This rearrangement joins TRBV30 to TRBJ1-2; D call uncertain. Per germline, CDR1 GTSNPN and CDR2 SVGIG (reference sequence). The CDR3 extends over 10 amino acids. Trimming cost V 5 bases and J 4 bases, with 5 bases left between them.

This chain uses TRBV5-8 with TRBJ2-2; possibly TRBD1 for D (5 bases). Trimming cost V 5 bases and J 3 bases, with 11 bases left between them. Germline values: CDR1 SGHTS, CDR2 YDEGEE. The CDR3 length is 14 residues. The DNA for the CDR3 is TGTGCCAGCAGGGGGCTGGCGGACACCGGGGAGCTGTTTTTT. Translated: CASRGLADTGELFF.

This chain joins TRBV9 and TRBJ2-2; tentative D call: TRBD1 (5 bases). Germline V gives CDR1 SGDLS, CDR2 YYNGEE. Trimming cost V 0 bases and J 8 bases, with 11 bases left between them. The CDR3 is 14 amino acids. Here the CDR3 reads CASSVEAGSGELFF. The CDR3 coding sequence is TGTGCCAGCAGCGTAGAGGCAGGGTCAGGGGAGCTGTTTTTT.

The chain couples TRBV18 to TRBJ2-7; perhaps TRBD2 as D (5 bases). V lost 2 bases and J lost 6, with 17 bases in between. Looked up from germline, CDR1 is KGHSH and CDR2 is LQKENI. The length of the CDR3 is 15 residues. CDR3 residues: CASSPYGVGGIEQYF. CDR3 sequence (DNA): TGTGCCAGCTCACCATACGGGGTAGGTGGTATCGAGCAGTACTTC.

This chain connects TRBV11-2 to TRBJ2-3, with D perhaps matching TRBD2 (5 bases). The germline CDR1 and CDR2 sequences are SGHAT and FQNNGV. Trimming took off 5 bases at V and 1 base at J, with 13 bases between the two ends. The CDR3 runs 15 residues. The CDR3 reads CASSLASRGTDTQYF. For the CDR3, the DNA is TGTGCCAGCAGCCTTGCCTCGAGGGGCACAGATACGCAGTATTTT.

As DNA, the CDR3 is TGTGCCAGCAGGGGGGCTAGCGGGGTGTCCGGGGAGCTGTTTTTT. This codes for CASRGASGVSGELFF. J is TRBJ2-2 and V is TRBV2; 9 bases match TRBD2. This CDR3 has 15 amino acids. V trimming: 6 bases; J trimming: 6 bases; junction bases outside the gene matches: 8. Germline assignment: CDR1 SNHLY and CDR2 FYNNEI.

The chain joins TRBV4-1 to TRBJ2-1; 8 nucleotides align to TRBD2. The CDR3 has 14 amino acids. V trimming: 8 bases; J trimming: 5 bases; junction bases outside the gene matches: 8. CDR1 is MGHRA, CDR2 YSYEKL, per germline. In DNA, the CDR3 is TGCGCCAGCCGTAGAATAGCGGGGAACAATGAGCAGTTCTTC. Its protein product is CASRRIAGNNEQFF.